Below, 9 T cell receptor beta chains from the same sample are listed, as sequenced in a study of tumour-infiltrating T cells in Burkitt lymphoma. Sequencing was performed with immunoSEQ multiplex PCR; in TCRdb, only in-frame clones are kept and a portion is missing. The sample includes 13,000 or so clones, 65% to 90% of them seen just once. Sequencing input: tumor tissue. Every receptor here comes from a human donor with diffuse large B-cell lymphoma.

This clone showed up just once. This chain connects TRBV11-2 to TRBJ1-1, with D perhaps matching TRBD1 (5 bases). The CDR3 totals 13 residues. CDR1 SGHAT and CDR2 FQNNGV come from the germline V gene. Trimming stripped 10 bases from V and 0 bases from J, with 12 bases between. The CDR3 DNA reads as TGTGCCACCGAGAGACAGTTGAACACTGAAGCTTTCTTT. Its protein product is CATERQLNTEAFF.

The chain recombines TRBV25-1 with TRBJ2-1, with a weak D call TRBD1 (6 bases). Germline loops: CDR1 MGHDK, CDR2 SYGVNS. The CDR3 is 12 residues long. V was clipped by 4 bases and J by 7 bases, with 8 bases between them. The CDR3 spells CASSAQGNEQFF. In nucleotides, the CDR3 is TGTGCCAGCAGTGCACAGGGAAATGAGCAGTTCTTC.

The chain uses TRBV11-2 and TRBJ2-1; the match to TRBD2 covers 16 bases. J gave up 9 bases and V 0 bases, and 8 bases lay outside the gene matches. From germline, CDR1 is SGHAT and CDR2 FQNNGV. CDR3 length: 18 amino acids. CDR3 coding DNA: TGTGCCAGCAGCTTAGATCCTAGAGGGACTAGCGGGAGGGGTGAGCAGTTCTTC. Amino acids: CASSLDPRGTSGRGEQFF.

The V gene is TRBV7-9, the J gene TRBJ2-7, with D perhaps TRBD1 or TRBD2 (5 bases each). Germline assignment: CDR1 SEHNR and CDR2 FQNEAQ (reference sequence). The germline V and J ends were trimmed by 7 bases and 4 bases, with 14 bases remaining between them. The CDR3 loop spans 13 amino acids. CDR3 in amino acids: CASTFGDQYEQYF. The DNA for the CDR3 is TGTGCCAGCACCTTCGGGGACCAATACGAGCAGTACTTC.

This chain links TRBV2 with TRBJ1-5; no definite D call. The CDR3 totals 16 residues. V was clipped by 6 bases and J by 2 bases, with 17 bases between them. Germline V gene data show CDR1 as SNHLY and CDR2 as FYNNEI. For the CDR3, the DNA is TGTGCCAGCAGCTTAGAGATGACTACCGGCAATCAGCCCCAGCATTTT. This translates into CASSLEMTTGNQPQHF.

V gene TRBV2 combines with J gene TRBJ1-2; possible D gene TRBD1, 5 bases. Trimming took 1 base from V and 5 from J, leaving 8 bases between them. The CDR3 totals 13 residues. The V gene's germline CDR1 is SNHLY and CDR2 FYNNEI. The CDR3 reads CASSEGRAYGYTF. The CDR3 DNA reads as TGTGCCAGCAGTGAAGGCAGGGCGTATGGCTACACCTTC. The full variable domain, with the rest looked up from reference TRBV2 and TRBJ1-2, is EPEVTQTPSHQVTQMGQEVILRCVPISNHLYFYWYRQILGQKVEFLVSFYNNEISEKSEIFDDQFSVERPDGSNFTLKIRSTKLEDSAMYFCASSEGRAYGYTFGSGTRLTVV.

This chain uses TRBV7-9 with TRBJ1-3; 10 positions match TRBD1. There are 16 residues in the CDR3. CDR1 and CDR2 (germline): SEHNR, FQNEAQ (reference sequence). V dropped 5 bases and J dropped 2; count of bases not matched to a gene: 6. CDR3 nucleotide sequence: TGTGCCAGCAGCGAGGACGGGACAGGGGCTGGAAACACCATATATTTT. Protein: CASSEDGTGAGNTIYF.

The chain carries TRBV27 and TRBJ1-4; D is possibly TRBD1 (6 bases). The germline V gene encodes CDR1 MNHEY and CDR2 SMNVEV (reference sequence). Trimming took 6 bases from V and 8 from J, leaving 13 bases between them. CDR3 length equals 13 residues. The CDR3 is CASSLGTTEKLFF. The CDR3 DNA is TGTGCCAGCAGCCTAGGGACAACGGAAAAACTGTTTTTT.

The J gene is TRBJ2-2, the V gene TRBV6-5; 7 bases line up with TRBD2. This CDR3 contains 14 residues. The V segment lost 7 bases and the J segment 7 bases; nucleotides outside the gene matches: 9. Germline V gene sequence: CDR1 MNHEY, CDR2 SVGAGI. Here the CDR3 reads CASTNRGDGGELFF. CDR3 coding DNA: TGTGCCAGCACTAACCGGGGGGACGGCGGGGAGCTGTTTTTT.